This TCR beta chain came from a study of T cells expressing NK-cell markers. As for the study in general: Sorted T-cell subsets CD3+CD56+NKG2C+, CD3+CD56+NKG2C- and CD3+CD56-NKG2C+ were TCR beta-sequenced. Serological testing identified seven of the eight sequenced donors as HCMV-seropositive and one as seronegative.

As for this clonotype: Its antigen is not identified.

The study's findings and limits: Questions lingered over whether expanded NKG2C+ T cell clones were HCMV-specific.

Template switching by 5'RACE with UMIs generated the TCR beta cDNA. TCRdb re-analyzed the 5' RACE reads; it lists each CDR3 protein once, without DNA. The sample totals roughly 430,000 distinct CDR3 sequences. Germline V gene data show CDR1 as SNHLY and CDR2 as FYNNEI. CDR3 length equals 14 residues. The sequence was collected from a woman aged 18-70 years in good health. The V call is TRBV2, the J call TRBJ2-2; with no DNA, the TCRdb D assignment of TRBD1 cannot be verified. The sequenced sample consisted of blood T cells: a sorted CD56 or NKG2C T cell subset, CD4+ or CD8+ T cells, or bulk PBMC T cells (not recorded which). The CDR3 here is CATKTETNTGELFF.